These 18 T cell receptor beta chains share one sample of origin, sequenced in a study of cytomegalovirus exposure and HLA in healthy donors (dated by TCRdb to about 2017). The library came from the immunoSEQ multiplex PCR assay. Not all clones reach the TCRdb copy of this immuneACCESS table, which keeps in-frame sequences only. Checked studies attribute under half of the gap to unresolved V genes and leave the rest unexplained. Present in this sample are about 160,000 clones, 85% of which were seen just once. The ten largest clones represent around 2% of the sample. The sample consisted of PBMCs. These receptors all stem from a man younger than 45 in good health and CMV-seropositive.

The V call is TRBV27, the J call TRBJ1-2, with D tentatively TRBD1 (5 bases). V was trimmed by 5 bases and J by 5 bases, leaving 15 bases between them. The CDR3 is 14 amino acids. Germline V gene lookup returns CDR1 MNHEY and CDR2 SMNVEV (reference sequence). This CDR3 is CASSLGGKTYGYTF. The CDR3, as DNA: TGTGCCAGCAGTCTGGGGGGAAAGACGTATGGCTACACCTTC.

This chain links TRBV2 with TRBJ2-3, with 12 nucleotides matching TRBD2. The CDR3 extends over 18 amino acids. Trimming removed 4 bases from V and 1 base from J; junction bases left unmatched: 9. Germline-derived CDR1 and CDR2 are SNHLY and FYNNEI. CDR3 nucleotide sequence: TGTGCCAGCAGTGCCGGACTAGCGGGGAGACTTCGCACAGATACGCAGTATTTT. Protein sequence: CASSAGLAGRLRTDTQYF.

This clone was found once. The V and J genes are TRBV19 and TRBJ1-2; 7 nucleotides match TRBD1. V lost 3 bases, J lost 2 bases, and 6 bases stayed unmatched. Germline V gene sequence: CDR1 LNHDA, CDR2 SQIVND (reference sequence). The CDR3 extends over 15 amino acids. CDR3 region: CASSMGQIPNYGYTF. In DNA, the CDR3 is TGTGCCAGTAGTATGGGACAGATCCCCAACTATGGCTACACCTTC.

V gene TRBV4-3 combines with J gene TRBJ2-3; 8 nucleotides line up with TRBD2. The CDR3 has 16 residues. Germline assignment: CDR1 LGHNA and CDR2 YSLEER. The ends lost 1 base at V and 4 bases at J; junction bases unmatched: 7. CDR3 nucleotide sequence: TGCGCCAGCAGCCAAGTCCGTGCGGGGGGAGCAGATACGCAGTATTTT. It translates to CASSQVRAGGADTQYF.

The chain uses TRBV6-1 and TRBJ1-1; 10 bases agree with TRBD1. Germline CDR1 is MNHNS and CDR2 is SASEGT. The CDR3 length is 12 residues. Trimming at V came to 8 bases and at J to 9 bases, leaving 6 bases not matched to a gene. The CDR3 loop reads CASGPGQGKAFF. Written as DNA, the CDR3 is TGTGCCAGCGGACCGGGACAGGGGAAAGCTTTCTTT.

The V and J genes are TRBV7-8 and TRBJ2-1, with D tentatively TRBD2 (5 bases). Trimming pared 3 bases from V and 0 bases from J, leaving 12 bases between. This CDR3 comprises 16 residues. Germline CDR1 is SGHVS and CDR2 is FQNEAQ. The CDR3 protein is CASSFRRVSSYNEQFF. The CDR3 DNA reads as TGTGCCAGCAGCTTTAGGCGGGTCAGCTCCTACAATGAGCAGTTCTTC.

CDR3 loop: CASSLEGQEQFF. The CDR3 DNA sequence: TGCGCCAGCAGCTTGGAGGGACAGGAGCAGTTCTTC. This chain links TRBV5-1 with TRBJ2-1, with 7 nucleotides matching TRBD1. The CDR3 spans 12 residues. V dropped 0 bases and J dropped 10; count of bases not matched to a gene: 1. Germline V gene lookup returns CDR1 SGHRS and CDR2 YFSETQ.

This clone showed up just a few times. The CDR3 reads CASSLDSGGAYNEQFF. The CDR3 DNA reads TGTGCCAGCAGCTTAGATAGCGGGGGGGCATACAATGAGCAGTTCTTC. The chain combines TRBV13 with TRBJ2-1, with TRBD2 identical over 11 bases. From germline, CDR1 is PRHDT and CDR2 FYEKMQ (reference sequence). V was clipped by 1 base and J by 4 bases; unmatched bases: 3. This CDR3 region has 16 residues.

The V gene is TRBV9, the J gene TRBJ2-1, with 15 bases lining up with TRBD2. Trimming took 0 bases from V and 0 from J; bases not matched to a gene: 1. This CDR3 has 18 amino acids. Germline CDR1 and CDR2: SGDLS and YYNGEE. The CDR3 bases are TGTGCCAGCAGCGTAGGGACTAGCGGGGGGGCCTCCTACAATGAGCAGTTCTTC. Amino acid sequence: CASSVGTSGGASYNEQFF.

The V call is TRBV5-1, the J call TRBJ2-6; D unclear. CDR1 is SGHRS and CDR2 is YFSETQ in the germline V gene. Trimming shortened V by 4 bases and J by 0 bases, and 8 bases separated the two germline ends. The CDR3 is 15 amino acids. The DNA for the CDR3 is TGCGCCAGCAGCCTTCACTACTCTGGGGCCAACGTCCTGACTTTC. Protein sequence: CASSLHYSGANVLTF.

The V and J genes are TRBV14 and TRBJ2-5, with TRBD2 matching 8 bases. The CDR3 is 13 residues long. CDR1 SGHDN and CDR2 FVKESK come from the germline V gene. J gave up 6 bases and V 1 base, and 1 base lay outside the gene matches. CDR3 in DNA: TGTGCCAGCAGCCAAGCGGGGGGGCAGACCCAGTACTTC. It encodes CASSQAGGQTQYF.

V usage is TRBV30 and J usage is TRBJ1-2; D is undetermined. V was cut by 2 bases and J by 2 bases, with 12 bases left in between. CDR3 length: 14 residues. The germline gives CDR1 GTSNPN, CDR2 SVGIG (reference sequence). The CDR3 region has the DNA TGTGCCTGGAGTCTCAGCGGGGAGAACTATGGCTACACCTTC. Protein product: CAWSLSGENYGYTF.

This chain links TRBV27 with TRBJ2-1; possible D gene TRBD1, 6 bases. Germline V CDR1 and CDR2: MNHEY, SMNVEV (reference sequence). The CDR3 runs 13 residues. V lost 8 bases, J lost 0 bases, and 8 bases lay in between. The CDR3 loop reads CASGGSSYNEQFF. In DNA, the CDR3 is TGTGCCAGCGGGGGCAGCTCCTACAATGAGCAGTTCTTC.

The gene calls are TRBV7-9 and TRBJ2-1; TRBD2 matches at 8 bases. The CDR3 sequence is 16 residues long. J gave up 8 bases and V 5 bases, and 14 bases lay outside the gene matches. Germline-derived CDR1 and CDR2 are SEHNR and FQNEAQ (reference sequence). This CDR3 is CASSPSGGTGKDEQFF. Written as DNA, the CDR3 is TGTGCCAGCAGCCCGAGCGGGGGCACCGGGAAAGATGAGCAGTTCTTC.

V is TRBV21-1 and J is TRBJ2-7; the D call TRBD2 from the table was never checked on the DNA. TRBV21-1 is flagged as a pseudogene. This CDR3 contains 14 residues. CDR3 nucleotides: TGTGCCAGCAAGCGTTCGAAGCGGGCCTACGAGCAGTACTTC. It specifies CASKRSKRAYEQYF.

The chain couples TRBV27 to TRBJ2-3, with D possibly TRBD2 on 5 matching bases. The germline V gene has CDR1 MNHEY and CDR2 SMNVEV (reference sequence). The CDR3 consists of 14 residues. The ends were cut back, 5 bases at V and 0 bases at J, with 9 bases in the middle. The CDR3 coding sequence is TGTGCCAGCAGTGTCGGACTCAGCACAGATACGCAGTATTTT. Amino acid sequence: CASSVGLSTDTQYF.

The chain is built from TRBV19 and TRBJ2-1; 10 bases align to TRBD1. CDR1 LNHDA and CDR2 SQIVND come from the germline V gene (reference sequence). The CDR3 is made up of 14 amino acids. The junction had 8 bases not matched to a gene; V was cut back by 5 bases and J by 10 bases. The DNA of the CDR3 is TGTGCCAGTAGTCCAAGGACAGGGGGTGCCGAGCAGTTCTTC. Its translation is CASSPRTGGAEQFF.

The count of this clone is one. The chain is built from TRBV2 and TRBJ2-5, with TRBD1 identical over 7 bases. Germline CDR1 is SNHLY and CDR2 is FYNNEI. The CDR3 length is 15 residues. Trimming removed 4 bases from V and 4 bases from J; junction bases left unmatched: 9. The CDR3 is CASSGGTEFGETQYF. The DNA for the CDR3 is TGTGCCAGCAGTGGAGGGACAGAATTTGGAGAGACCCAGTACTTC.